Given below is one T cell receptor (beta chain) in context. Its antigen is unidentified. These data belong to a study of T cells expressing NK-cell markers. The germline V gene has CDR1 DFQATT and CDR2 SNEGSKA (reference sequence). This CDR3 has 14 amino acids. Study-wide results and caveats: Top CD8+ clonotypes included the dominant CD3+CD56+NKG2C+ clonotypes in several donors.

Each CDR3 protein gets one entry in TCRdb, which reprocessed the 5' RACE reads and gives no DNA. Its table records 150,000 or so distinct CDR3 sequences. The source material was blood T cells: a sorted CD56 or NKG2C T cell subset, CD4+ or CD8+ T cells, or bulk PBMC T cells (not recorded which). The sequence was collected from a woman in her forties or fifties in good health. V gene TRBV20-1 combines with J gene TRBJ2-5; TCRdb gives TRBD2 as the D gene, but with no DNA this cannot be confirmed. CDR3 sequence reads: CSALETSGEKTQYF.